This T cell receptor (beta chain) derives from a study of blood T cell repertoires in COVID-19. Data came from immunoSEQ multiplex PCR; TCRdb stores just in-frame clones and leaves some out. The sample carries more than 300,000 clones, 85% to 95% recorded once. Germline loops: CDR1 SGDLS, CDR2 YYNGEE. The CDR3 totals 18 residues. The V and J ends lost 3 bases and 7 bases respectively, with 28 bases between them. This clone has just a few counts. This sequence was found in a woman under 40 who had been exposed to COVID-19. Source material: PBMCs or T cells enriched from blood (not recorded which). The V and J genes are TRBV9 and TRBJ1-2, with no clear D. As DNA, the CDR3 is TGTGCCAGCAGCGAGCCCTCGCTCAAGGCGGGCCGCGGGTCTGGCTACACCTTC. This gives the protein CASSEPSLKAGRGSGYTF.